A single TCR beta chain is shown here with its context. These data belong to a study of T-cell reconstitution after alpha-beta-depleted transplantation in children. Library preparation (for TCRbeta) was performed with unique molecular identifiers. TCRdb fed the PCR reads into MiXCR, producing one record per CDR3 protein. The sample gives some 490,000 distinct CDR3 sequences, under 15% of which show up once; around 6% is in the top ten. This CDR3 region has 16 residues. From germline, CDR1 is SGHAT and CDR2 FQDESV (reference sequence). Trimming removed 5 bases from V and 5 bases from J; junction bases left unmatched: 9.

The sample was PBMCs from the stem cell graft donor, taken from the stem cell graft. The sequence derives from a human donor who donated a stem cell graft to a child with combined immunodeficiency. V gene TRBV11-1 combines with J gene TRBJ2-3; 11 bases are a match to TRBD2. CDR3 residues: CASSPTTSGTEDTQYF. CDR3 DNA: TGTGCCAGCAGCCCGACGACTAGCGGGACCGAAGATACGCAGTATTTT.